The sequence of this TCR beta chain was determined in a study of stem cell transplantation in POMP-related autoinflammatory disease. Whole-study context: Impaired MHC class I-dependent CD8+ differentiation was hypothesized from defective thymoproteasomes.

This clone has only a few counts. The antigen is undetermined. Sequenced by immunoSEQ multiplex PCR; TCRdb stores in-frame clones only, minus some. The table shows fewer than 1,500 clones, with about 83% occurring only once. Trimming left V 1 base short and J 5 bases short, with 8 bases between. Germline CDR1 SEHNR, CDR2 FQNEAQ (reference sequence). This CDR3 region has 13 residues. General observations from the study: Unique TRB V-J gene pairings were limited in number in patients with PRAID. In patients with PRAID, every analyzed T-cell subset tended to show lower diversity and higher clonality.

The sequenced sample was CD8+ T cells from PBMCs. The V gene is TRBV7-9, the J gene TRBJ1-2; D unclear. This receptor was obtained from a human donor in good health. DNA of the CDR3: TGTGCCAGCAGCTTAGTTAGTGGGTATGGCTACACCTTC. Translation gives CASSLVSGYGYTF.